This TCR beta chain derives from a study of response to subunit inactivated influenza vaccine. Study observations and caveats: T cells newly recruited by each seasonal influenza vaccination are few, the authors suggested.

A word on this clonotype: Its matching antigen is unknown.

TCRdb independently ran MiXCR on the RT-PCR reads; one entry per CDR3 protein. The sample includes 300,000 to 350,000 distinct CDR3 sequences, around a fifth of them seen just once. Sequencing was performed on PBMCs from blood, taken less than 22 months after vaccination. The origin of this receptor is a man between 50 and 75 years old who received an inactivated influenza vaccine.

The CDR3 reads CASSLVGTNNEQFF. CDR3 nucleotides: TGTGCCAGCAGCTTAGTAGGGACCAACAATGAGCAGTTCTTC. The J gene is TRBJ2-1, the V gene TRBV7-6, with D perhaps given as TRBD1 or TRBD2 (5 bases each). The CDR3 loop spans 14 amino acids. With 1 base removed from V and 5 bases from J, the gap between germline ends came to 9 bases. Germline V CDR1 and CDR2: SGHVS, FNYEAQ.